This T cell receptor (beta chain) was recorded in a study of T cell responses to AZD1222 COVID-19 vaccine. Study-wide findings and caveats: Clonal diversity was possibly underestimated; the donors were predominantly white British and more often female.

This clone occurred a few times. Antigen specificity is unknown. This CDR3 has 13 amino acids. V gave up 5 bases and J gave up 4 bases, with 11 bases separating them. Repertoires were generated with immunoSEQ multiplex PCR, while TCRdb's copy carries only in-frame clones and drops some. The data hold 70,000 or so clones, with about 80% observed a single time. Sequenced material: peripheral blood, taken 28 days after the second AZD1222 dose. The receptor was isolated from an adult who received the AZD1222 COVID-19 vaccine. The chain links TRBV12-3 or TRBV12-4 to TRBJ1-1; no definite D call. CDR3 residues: CASSPQRLTEAFF. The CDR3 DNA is TGTGCCAGCAGTCCCCAGAGGCTCACTGAAGCTTTCTTT.